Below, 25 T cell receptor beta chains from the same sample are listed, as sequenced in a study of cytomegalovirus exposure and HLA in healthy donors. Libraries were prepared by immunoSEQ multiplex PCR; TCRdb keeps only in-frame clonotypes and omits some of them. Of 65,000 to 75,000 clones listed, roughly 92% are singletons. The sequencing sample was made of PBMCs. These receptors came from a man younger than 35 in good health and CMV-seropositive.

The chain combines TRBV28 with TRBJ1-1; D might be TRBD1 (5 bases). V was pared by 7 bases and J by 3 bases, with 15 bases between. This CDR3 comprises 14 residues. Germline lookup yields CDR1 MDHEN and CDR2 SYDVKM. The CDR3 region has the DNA TGTGCCAGCATCCGGGGGAGTATACACACTGAAGCTTTCTTT. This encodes CASIRGSIHTEAFF.

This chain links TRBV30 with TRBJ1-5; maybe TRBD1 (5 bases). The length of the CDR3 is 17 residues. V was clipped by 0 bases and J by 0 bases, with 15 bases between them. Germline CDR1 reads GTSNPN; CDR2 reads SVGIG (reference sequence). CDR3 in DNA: TGTGCCTGGAGTGTGTGGGCTGGGACTAATAGCAATCAGCCCCAGCATTTT. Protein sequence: CAWSVWAGTNSNQPQHF.

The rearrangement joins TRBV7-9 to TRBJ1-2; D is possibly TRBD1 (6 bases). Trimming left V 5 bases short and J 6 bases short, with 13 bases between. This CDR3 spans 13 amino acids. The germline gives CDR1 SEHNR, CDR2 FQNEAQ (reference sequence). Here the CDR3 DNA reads TGTGCCAGCAGCCTCACAGGGATAGATGGCTACACCTTC. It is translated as CASSLTGIDGYTF.

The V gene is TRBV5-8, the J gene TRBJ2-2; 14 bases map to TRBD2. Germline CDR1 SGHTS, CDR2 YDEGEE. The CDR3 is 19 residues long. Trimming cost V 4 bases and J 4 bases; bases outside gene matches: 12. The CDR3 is CASSRRVTSGRGSTGELFF. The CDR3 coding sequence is TGTGCCAGCAGCCGGAGAGTGACTAGCGGGAGGGGGAGCACCGGGGAGCTGTTTTTT.

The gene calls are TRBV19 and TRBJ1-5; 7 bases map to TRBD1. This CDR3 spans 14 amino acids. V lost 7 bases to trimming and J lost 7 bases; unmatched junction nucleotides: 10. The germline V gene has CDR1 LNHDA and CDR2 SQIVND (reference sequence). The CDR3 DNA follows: TGTGCCAGTACCCCGACAGGGCATGGACAGCCCCAGCATTTT. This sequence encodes CASTPTGHGQPQHF.

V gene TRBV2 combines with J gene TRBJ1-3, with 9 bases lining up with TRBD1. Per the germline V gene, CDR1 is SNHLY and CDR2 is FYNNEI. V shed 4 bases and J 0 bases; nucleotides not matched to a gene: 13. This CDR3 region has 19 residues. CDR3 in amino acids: CASSGQGQGEIPSGNTIYF. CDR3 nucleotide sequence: TGTGCCAGCAGTGGGCAGGGACAGGGCGAAATCCCCTCTGGAAACACCATATATTTT.

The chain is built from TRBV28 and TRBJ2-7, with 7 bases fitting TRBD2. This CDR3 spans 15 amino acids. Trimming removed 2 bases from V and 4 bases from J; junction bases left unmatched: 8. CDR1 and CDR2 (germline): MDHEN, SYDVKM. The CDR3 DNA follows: TGTGCCAGCAGTTTACGAGGGACTACACTTTACGAGCAGTACTTC. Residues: CASSLRGTTLYEQYF. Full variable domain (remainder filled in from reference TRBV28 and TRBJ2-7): DVKVTQSSRYLVKRTGEKVFLECVQDMDHENMFWYRQDPGLGLRLIYFSYDVKMKEKGDIPEGYSVSREKKERFSLILESASTNQTSMYLCASSLRGTTLYEQYFGPGTRLTVT.

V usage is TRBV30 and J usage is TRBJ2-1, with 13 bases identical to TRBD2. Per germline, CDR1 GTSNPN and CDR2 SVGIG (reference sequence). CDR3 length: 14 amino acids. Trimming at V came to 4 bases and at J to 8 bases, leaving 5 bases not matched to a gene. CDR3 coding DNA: TGTGCCTGGACCGTGGGACTAGCGGGATATGAGCAGTTCTTC. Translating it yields CAWTVGLAGYEQFF.

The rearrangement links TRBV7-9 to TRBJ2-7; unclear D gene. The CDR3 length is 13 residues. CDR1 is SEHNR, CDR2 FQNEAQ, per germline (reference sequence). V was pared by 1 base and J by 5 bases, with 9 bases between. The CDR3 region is CASSLGYPNEQYF. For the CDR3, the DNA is TGTGCCAGCAGCTTAGGCTACCCTAACGAGCAGTACTTC.

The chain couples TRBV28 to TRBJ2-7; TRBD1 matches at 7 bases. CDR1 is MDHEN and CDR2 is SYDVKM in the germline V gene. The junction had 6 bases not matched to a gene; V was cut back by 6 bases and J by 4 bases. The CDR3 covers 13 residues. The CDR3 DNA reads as TGTGCCAGCAGAGGGACAGTTCCTTACGAGCAGTACTTC. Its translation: CASRGTVPYEQYF.

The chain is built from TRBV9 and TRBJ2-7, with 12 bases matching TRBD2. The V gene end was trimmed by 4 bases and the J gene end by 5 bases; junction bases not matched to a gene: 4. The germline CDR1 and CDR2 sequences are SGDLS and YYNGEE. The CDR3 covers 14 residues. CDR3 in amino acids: CASSPGLAGHEQYF. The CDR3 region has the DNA TGTGCCAGCAGCCCGGGACTAGCGGGCCACGAGCAGTACTTC. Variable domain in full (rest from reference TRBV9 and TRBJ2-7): DSGVTQTPKHLITATGQRVTLRCSPRSGDLSVYWYQQSLDQGLQFLIQYYNGEERAKGNILERFSAQQFPDLHSELNLSSLELGDSALYFCASSPGLAGHEQYFGPGTRLTVT.

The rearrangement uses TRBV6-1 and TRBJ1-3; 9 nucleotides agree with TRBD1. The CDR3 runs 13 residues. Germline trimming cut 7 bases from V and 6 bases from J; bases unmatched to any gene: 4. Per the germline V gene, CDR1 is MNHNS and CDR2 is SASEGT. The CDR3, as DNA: TGTGCCAGCACCGAACAGGGGGCAAACACCATATATTTT. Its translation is CASTEQGANTIYF.

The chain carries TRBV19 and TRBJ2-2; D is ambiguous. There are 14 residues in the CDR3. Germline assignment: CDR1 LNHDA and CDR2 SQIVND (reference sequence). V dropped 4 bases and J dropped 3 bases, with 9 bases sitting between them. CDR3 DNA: TGTGCCAGTAGTACCCAGTCCTACACCGGGGAGCTGTTTTTT. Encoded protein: CASSTQSYTGELFF.

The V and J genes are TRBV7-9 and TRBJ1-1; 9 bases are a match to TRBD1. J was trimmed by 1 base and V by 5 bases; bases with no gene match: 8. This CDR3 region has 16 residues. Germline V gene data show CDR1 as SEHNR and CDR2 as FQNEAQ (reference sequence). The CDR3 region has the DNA TGTGCCAGCAGCCTTCAAACAGGGGGCACGAACACTGAAGCTTTCTTT. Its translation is CASSLQTGGTNTEAFF.

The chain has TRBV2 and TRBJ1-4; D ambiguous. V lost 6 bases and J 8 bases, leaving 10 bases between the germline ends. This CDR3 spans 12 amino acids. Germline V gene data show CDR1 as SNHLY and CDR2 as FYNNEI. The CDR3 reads CASRTAPEKLFF. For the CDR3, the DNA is TGTGCCAGCAGAACTGCACCGGAAAAACTGTTTTTT.

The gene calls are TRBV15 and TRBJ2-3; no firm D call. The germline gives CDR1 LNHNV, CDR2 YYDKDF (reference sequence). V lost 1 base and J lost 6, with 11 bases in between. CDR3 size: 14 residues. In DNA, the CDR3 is TGTGCCACCAGCAGAGGAAGTCCCGGGGATACGCAGTATTTT. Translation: CATSRGSPGDTQYF.

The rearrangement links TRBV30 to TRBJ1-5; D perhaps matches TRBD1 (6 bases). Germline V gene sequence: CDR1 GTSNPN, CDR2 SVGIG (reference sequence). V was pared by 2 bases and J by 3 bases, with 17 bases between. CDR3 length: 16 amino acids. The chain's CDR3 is CAWSTEQGWDNQPQHF. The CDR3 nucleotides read TGTGCCTGGAGTACAGAACAGGGCTGGGACAATCAGCCCCAGCATTTT.

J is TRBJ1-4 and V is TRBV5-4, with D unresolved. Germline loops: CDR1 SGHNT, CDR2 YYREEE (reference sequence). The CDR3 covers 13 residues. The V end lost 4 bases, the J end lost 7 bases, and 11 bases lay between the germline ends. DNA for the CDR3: TGTGCCAGCAGCAAAATACCGGGTGAAAAACTGTTTTTT. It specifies CASSKIPGEKLFF.

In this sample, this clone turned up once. The CDR3 loop is CATSRDWGGGGTNAGGLETQYF. Here the CDR3 DNA reads TGTGCCACCAGCAGAGATTGGGGTGGGGGAGGGACTAACGCGGGAGGACTAGAGACCCAGTACTTC. The chain employs TRBV15 and TRBJ2-5, with 8 nucleotides matching TRBD2. The ends lost 0 bases at V and 4 bases at J; junction bases unmatched: 25. CDR1 and CDR2 (germline): LNHNV, YYDKDF (reference sequence). This CDR3 region has 22 residues.

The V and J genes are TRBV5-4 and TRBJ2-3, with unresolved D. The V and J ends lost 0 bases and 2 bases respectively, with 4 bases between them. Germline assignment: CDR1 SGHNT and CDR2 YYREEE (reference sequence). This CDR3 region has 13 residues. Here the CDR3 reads CASSLEHTDTQYF. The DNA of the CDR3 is TGTGCCAGCAGCTTGGAGCACACAGATACGCAGTATTTT.

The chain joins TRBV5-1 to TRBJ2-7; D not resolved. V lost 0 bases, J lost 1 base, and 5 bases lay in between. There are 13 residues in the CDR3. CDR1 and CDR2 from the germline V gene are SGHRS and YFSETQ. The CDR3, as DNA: TGCGCCAGCAGCTTGGCCCCGTCCTACGAGCAGTACTTC. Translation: CASSLAPSYEQYF.

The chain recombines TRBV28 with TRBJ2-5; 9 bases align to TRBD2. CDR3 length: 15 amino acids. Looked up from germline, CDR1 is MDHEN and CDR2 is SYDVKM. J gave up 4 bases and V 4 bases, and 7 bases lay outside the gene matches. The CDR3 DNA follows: TGTGCCAGCAGTTCTAGCGGGAAAGGTGGAGAGACCCAGTACTTC. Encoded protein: CASSSSGKGGETQYF.

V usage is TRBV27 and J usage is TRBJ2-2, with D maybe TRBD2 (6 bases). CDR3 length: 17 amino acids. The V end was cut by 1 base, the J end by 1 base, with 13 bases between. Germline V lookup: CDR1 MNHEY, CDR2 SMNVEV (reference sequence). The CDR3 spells CASSLLRPAGNTGELFF. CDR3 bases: TGTGCCAGCAGTTTATTACGGCCAGCGGGGAACACCGGGGAGCTGTTTTTT.

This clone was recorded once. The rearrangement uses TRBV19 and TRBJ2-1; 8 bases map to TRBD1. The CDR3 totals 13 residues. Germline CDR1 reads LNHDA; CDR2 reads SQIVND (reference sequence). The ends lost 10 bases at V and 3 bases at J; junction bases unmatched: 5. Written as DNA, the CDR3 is TGTGCCACCCGGACAGGGTACTACAATGAGCAGTTCTTC. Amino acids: CATRTGYYNEQFF. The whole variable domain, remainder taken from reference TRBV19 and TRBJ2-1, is DGGITQSPKYLFRKEGQNVTLSCEQNLNHDAMYWYRQDPGQGLRLIYYSQIVNDFQKGDIAEGYSVSREKKESFPLTVTSAQKNPTAFYLCATRTGYYNEQFFGPGTRLTVL.

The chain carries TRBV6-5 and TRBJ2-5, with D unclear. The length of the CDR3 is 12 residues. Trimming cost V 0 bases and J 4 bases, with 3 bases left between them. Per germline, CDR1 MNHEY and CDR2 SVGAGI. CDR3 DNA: TGTGCCAGCAGTTACTCCGGAGAGACCCAGTACTTC. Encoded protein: CASSYSGETQYF.